This T cell receptor (beta chain) is drawn from a study of blood T cell repertoires in COVID-19. Study details: Material from acute and convalescent COVID-19 was sourced from the United States, Italy and Spain. Sample material is recorded as cDNA or gDNA derived from T cells, B-cell-depleted T cells, or PBMCs.

Germline CDR1 reads KGHSH; CDR2 reads LQKENI. This CDR3 is 15 amino acids long. Trimming cost V 4 bases and J 6 bases; bases outside gene matches: 8. The authors' processing: Nucleated cell number was recorded as an estimate derived from reference gene primer amplification. TCRdb keeps only in-frame clones here, not all; method: immunoSEQ multiplex PCR. V and J calls and clone size are copied from that table; D and trimming were computed from the DNA. The sample records about 400,000 clones, 70% to 90% being singletons. This sequence originates from a woman younger than 45 with active or convalescent COVID-19. The genes are TRBV18 and TRBJ2-5, with 10 positions matching TRBD1. Sequenced: peripheral blood. The CDR3 protein is CASSQPGQGSQTQYF. The CDR3 DNA reads TGTGCCAGCTCACAGCCGGGACAGGGGTCGCAGACCCAGTACTTC.